Below are 29 T cell receptor beta chains sequenced from a single sample in a study of early T cells in non-severe SARS-CoV-2 infection. TCRdb called the 5' RACE reads again in MiXCR, with one record for every CDR3 protein. The sample consists of roughly 100,000 distinct CDR3 sequences, over 10% of them appearing once. Material for sequencing was whole blood. The receptors come from an adult who was a healthcare worker with PCR-confirmed SARS-CoV-2 infection or an uninfected control (not recorded which).

This clonotype came up many times. The gene calls are TRBV7-9 and TRBJ2-2; a weak D match, TRBD2 (6 bases). Germline CDR1 reads SEHNR; CDR2 reads FQNEAQ (reference sequence). CDR3 length: 17 amino acids. The ends were cut back, 4 bases at V and 3 bases at J, with 18 bases in the middle. In nucleotides, the CDR3 is TGTGCCAGCAGCTCCGGAGGTGCGGGGTGGGACACCGGGGAGCTGTTTTTT. It yields the protein CASSSGGAGWDTGELFF. Combining the CDR3 with reference TRBV7-9 and TRBJ2-2 gives the whole variable domain DTGVSQNPRHKITKRGQNVTFRCDPISEHNRLYWYRQTLGQGPEFLTYFQNEAQLEKSRLLSDRFSAERPKGSFSTLEIQRTEQGDSAMYLCASSSGGAGWDTGELFFGEGSRLTVL.

The genes are TRBV20-1 and TRBJ1-6, with 7 positions matching TRBD1. CDR1 is DFQATT, CDR2 SNEGSKA, per germline (reference sequence). The V gene end was trimmed by 5 bases and the J gene end by 8 bases; junction bases not matched to a gene: 12. CDR3 length equals 15 residues. DNA for the CDR3: TGCAGTGCTGTCTCCTTTAGGGGGCGGTATTCACCCCTCCACTTT. Its translation is CSAVSFRGRYSPLHF.

This clonotype was counted ten times or more. The chain employs TRBV12-3 or TRBV12-4 and TRBJ2-7; D unclear. With 6 bases removed from V and 0 bases from J, the gap between germline ends came to 6 bases. The CDR3 contains 12 residues. Here the CDR3 DNA reads TGTGCCAGCAGCTCGAGCTCCTACGAGCAGTACTTC. This sequence encodes CASSSSSYEQYF.

This clonotype was observed a handful of times. Written as DNA, the CDR3 is TGCAGCGTTGGTCTAGCGGGGTTAACAGATACGCAGTATTTT. Translating gives CSVGLAGLTDTQYF. The V call is TRBV29-1, the J call TRBJ2-3, with TRBD2 matching over 9 bases. With 4 bases clipped from V and 3 bases from J, the junction kept 5 bases outside the gene matches. Looked up from germline, CDR1 is SQVTM and CDR2 is ANQGSEA. This CDR3 contains 14 residues.

The chain recombines TRBV11-2 with TRBJ2-7; D might be TRBD1 (6 bases). The CDR3 extends over 12 amino acids. The V and J ends lost 2 bases and 5 bases respectively, with 7 bases between them. Germline-derived CDR1 and CDR2 are SGHAT and FQNNGV. The CDR3 region is CASSLTGNEQYF. CDR3 nucleotides: TGTGCCAGCAGCTTAACAGGGAACGAGCAGTACTTC.

This clonotype was counted ten times or more. V and J are TRBV7-9 and TRBJ1-1; D is undetermined. There are 10 residues in the CDR3. V lost 5 bases and J 10 bases, leaving 8 bases between the germline ends. From germline, CDR1 is SEHNR and CDR2 FQNEAQ (reference sequence). The CDR3 here is CASSASRAFF. CDR3 DNA: TGTGCCAGCAGCGCCTCTAGAGCTTTCTTT.

This clonotype has a count of ten or more. A junction boundary mismatches the germline segment, possibly from a read error. The chain carries TRBV7-7 and TRBJ2-2, with 9 bases aligning to TRBD2. CDR1 is SSHAT and CDR2 is FNYEAQ in the germline V gene (reference sequence). The CDR3 has 17 amino acids. The CDR3 DNA is TGTGCTAGCAGCGATCGGGCTAGCGGGGTGAACACCGGGGAGCTGTTTTTT. It yields the protein CASSDRASGVNTGELFF.

This clonotype appeared many times. The chain couples TRBV12-3 or TRBV12-4 to TRBJ1-4; 10 nucleotides align to TRBD1. Trimming removed 5 bases from V and 0 bases from J; junction bases left unmatched: 12. This CDR3 region has 19 residues. The CDR3 sequence is CASSTRQGAVVATNEKLFF. The DNA of the CDR3 is TGTGCCAGCAGTACTCGACAGGGGGCGGTAGTGGCAACTAATGAAAAACTGTTTTTT.

This clonotype was seen a few times. The CDR3 here is CASISGGYYNEQFF. DNA for the CDR3: TGTGCCAGCATAAGCGGGGGGTACTACAATGAGCAGTTCTTC. The chain couples TRBV6-1 to TRBJ2-1; 9 positions match TRBD2. The CDR3 runs 14 residues. Germline CDR1 MNHNS, CDR2 SASEGT. V gave up 7 bases and J gave up 3 bases; unmatched junction bases: 4.

This clonotype was picked up a small number of times. The chain is built from TRBV2 and TRBJ2-2; no reliable D call. Germline V gene lookup returns CDR1 SNHLY and CDR2 FYNNEI. The V end lost 6 bases, the J end lost 1 base, and 15 bases lay between the germline ends. The CDR3 consists of 16 residues. In DNA form, the CDR3 reads TGTGCCAGCAGCGCCCTTTATCCCCAGAACACCGGGGAGCTGTTTTTT. Amino acid sequence: CASSALYPQNTGELFF.

This clonotype was seen ten or more times. The chain joins TRBV5-5 to TRBJ2-7; the match to TRBD2 covers 9 bases. The CDR3 is 16 residues long. Looked up from germline, CDR1 is SGHKS and CDR2 is YYEKEE (reference sequence). J was trimmed by 3 bases and V by 0 bases; bases with no gene match: 7. CDR3: CASSLAGSGGIYEQYF. In nucleotides, the CDR3 is TGTGCCAGCAGCTTGGCCGGTAGCGGGGGCATCTACGAGCAGTACTTC.

The chain has TRBV28 and TRBJ2-7; D is possibly TRBD1 (6 bases). V shed 5 bases and J shed 6 bases, with 20 bases lying between them. The CDR3 runs 15 residues. Per germline, CDR1 MDHEN and CDR2 SYDVKM. CDR3 bases: TGTGCCAGCAGTCCGTCCCTACAGGGTTGGAGCGAGCAGTACTTC. Protein: CASSPSLQGWSEQYF.

This rearrangement joins TRBV5-1 to TRBJ1-3; D unclear. V lost 3 bases to trimming and J lost 0 bases, with 13 bases between them. Germline V lookup: CDR1 SGHRS, CDR2 YFSETQ. This CDR3 has 16 amino acids. CDR3 nucleotide sequence: TGCGCCAGCAGCTCAGAAGGCCATGGCTCTGGAAACACCATATATTTT. This translates into CASSSEGHGSGNTIYF. Based on the CDR3 plus reference TRBV5-1 and TRBJ1-3, the full variable domain is KAGVTQTPRYLIKTRGQQVTLSCSPISGHRSVSWYQQTPGQGLQFLFEYFSETQRNKGNFPGRFSGRQFSNSRSEMNVSTLELGDSALYLCASSSEGHGSGNTIYFGEGSWLTVV.

The V and J genes are TRBV3-1 and TRBJ2-1; no definite D call. Trimming took off 2 bases at V and 7 bases at J, with 6 bases between the two ends. The CDR3 has 12 amino acids. The germline CDR1 and CDR2 sequences are LGHDT and YNNKEL (reference sequence). This CDR3 is CASSQTRNEQFF. The CDR3 DNA is TGTGCCAGCAGCCAAACGAGAAATGAGCAGTTCTTC.

This clonotype occurred many times. J is TRBJ2-5 and V is TRBV11-2; the match to TRBD1 covers 12 bases. The CDR3 contains 15 residues. Germline V CDR1 and CDR2: SGHAT, FQNNGV. Trimming took 5 bases from V and 4 from J; bases not matched to a gene: 5. CDR3 loop: CASSQGQGALETQYF. CDR3 in DNA: TGTGCCAGCAGCCAGGGACAGGGGGCGTTAGAGACCCAGTACTTC.

This clonotype was seen a handful of times. The chain couples TRBV5-1 to TRBJ2-1, with D perhaps matching TRBD1 (6 bases). CDR1 and CDR2 (germline): SGHRS, YFSETQ. Trimming removed 3 bases at V and 5 bases at J, with 9 bases between. This CDR3 has 13 amino acids. The CDR3 nucleotides read TGCGCCAGCAGCTCCCAGGGGAACAATGAGCAGTTCTTC. Translated, it gives CASSSQGNNEQFF. Variable domain in full (rest from reference TRBV5-1 and TRBJ2-1): KAGVTQTPRYLIKTRGQQVTLSCSPISGHRSVSWYQQTPGQGLQFLFEYFSETQRNKGNFPGRFSGRQFSNSRSEMNVSTLELGDSALYLCASSSQGNNEQFFGPGTRLTVL.

This clonotype was detected only a few times. This chain uses TRBV6-6 with TRBJ2-5; weak D call: TRBD2 (6 bases). V was shortened by 10 bases and J by 4 bases, with 19 bases between the two germline ends. In germline, CDR1 is MNHNY, CDR2 SVGAGI (reference sequence). The CDR3 is 14 residues long. The CDR3 coding sequence is TGTGCCACCAACGCGGGGTTAAATACAGAGACCCAGTACTTC. Its translation is CATNAGLNTETQYF.

The table lists this clonotype with many counts. The chain has TRBV12-3 or TRBV12-4 and TRBJ1-3; no firm D call. V was trimmed by 3 bases and J by 0 bases, leaving 15 bases between them. This CDR3 is 17 amino acids long. The CDR3 loop is CASSFPGAPYSGNTIYF. CDR3 coding DNA: TGTGCCAGCAGTTTTCCCGGCGCACCGTACTCTGGAAACACCATATATTTT.

This clonotype was found many times. The J gene is TRBJ2-2, the V gene TRBV11-2; the D gene is possibly TRBD2 (5 bases). This CDR3 has 13 residues. Deletions cut 8 bases from V and 3 bases from J, with 10 bases between. CDR1 is SGHAT, CDR2 FQNNGV, per germline. The CDR3 reads CASRTGYTGELFF. The CDR3 DNA sequence: TGTGCCAGCCGGACTGGGTACACCGGGGAGCTGTTTTTT.

This clonotype was counted ten times or more. The CDR3 DNA reads as TGTGCCAGCAGCTTGACAGGGACGTCGCCCCAGCATTTT. It is translated as CASSLTGTSPQHF. The rearrangement links TRBV7-2 to TRBJ1-5, with TRBD1 matching over 7 bases. The V segment lost 3 bases and the J segment 9 bases; nucleotides outside the gene matches: 5. Germline V lookup: CDR1 SGHTA, CDR2 FQGNSA. The CDR3 has 13 amino acids.

Many counts were recorded for this clonotype. The junction departs from germline at one end; a sequencing error may be responsible. The chain is built from TRBV5-1 and TRBJ1-1, with unresolved D. The germline gives CDR1 SGHRS, CDR2 YFSETQ. The CDR3 sequence is 13 residues long. CDR3 coding DNA: TGTGCCAGCAGCTTAGCGGGGAACACTGAAGCTTTCTTT. This translates into CASSLAGNTEAFF. Using reference TRBV5-1 and TRBJ1-1 for the parts outside the CDR3, the full variable domain is KAGVTQTPRYLIKTRGQQVTLSCSPISGHRSVSWYQQTPGQGLQFLFEYFSETQRNKGNFPGRFSGRQFSNSRSEMNVSTLELGDSALYLCASSLAGNTEAFFGQGTRLTVV.

This sequence joins TRBV28 and TRBJ2-7; 7 bases are shared with TRBD1. Germline V CDR1 and CDR2: MDHEN, SYDVKM. Germline trimming cut 9 bases from V and 1 base from J; bases unmatched to any gene: 9. This CDR3 is built from 14 residues. CDR3 protein: CASSTGTESYEQYF. CDR3 coding DNA: TGTGCCAGTTCGACCGGGACAGAGTCCTACGAGCAGTACTTC.

This clonotype was counted a few times. The rearrangement uses TRBV29-1 and TRBJ1-1; D unclear. The V gene lost 4 bases and the J gene lost 0 bases, with 12 bases spanning the gap. The V gene's germline CDR1 is SQVTM and CDR2 ANQGSEA. The CDR3 is 14 residues long. The CDR3 here is CSVGEGRLNTEAFF. The CDR3 DNA follows: TGCAGCGTTGGGGAGGGAAGGCTGAACACTGAAGCTTTCTTT.

This clonotype has ten or more counts. The chain recombines TRBV4-1 with TRBJ1-2, with 10 bases lining up with TRBD1. The germline V gene has CDR1 MGHRA and CDR2 YSYEKL. This CDR3 has 17 amino acids. The V gene end was trimmed by 0 bases and the J gene end by 5 bases; junction bases not matched to a gene: 9. The CDR3 DNA is TGCGCCAGCAGCCAAGATTTGGGCCGGGACAGGGGTTATGGCTACACCTTC. Protein sequence: CASSQDLGRDRGYGYTF.

This clonotype was seen ten or more times. The chain employs TRBV12-3 or TRBV12-4 and TRBJ2-3, with 8 nucleotides matching TRBD2. V lost 3 bases, J lost 4 bases, and 9 bases stayed unmatched. There are 16 residues in the CDR3. CDR3 loop: CASSFLGPGGADTQYF. In DNA form, the CDR3 reads TGTGCCAGCAGTTTCTTGGGACCCGGGGGGGCAGATACGCAGTATTTT.

The table lists this clonotype with a few counts. This chain connects TRBV10-2 to TRBJ2-2; TRBD2 matches at 8 bases. Germline V gene sequence: CDR1 WSHSY, CDR2 SAAADI. The CDR3 contains 14 residues. Losses at the gene ends were 10 bases for V and 5 bases for J; bases not matched to a gene: 9. CDR3 sequence (DNA): TGCGCCACAGTCGGGGGGGCTGGGACCGGGGAGCTGTTTTTT. The encoded protein is CATVGGAGTGELFF.

The V call is TRBV11-2, the J call TRBJ2-3, with a possible D match to TRBD2 (6 bases). There are 16 residues in the CDR3. From germline, CDR1 is SGHAT and CDR2 FQNNGV. Trimming left V 3 bases short and J 2 bases short, with 15 bases between. CDR3 DNA: TGTGCCAGCAGCTTCGGGGGACCCAGAAACACAGATACGCAGTATTTT. This gives the protein CASSFGGPRNTDTQYF.

The rearrangement joins TRBV28 to TRBJ2-7; the D is unclear. V was shortened by 3 bases and J by 6 bases, with 15 bases between the two germline ends. Germline loops: CDR1 MDHEN, CDR2 SYDVKM. The CDR3 has 14 residues. Here the CDR3 reads CASSLGSPVGEQYF. The CDR3 DNA reads as TGTGCCAGCAGTTTGGGGTCTCCGGTTGGCGAGCAGTACTTC.

The J gene is TRBJ1-1, the V gene TRBV28; no clear D. Germline V gene data show CDR1 as MDHEN and CDR2 as SYDVKM. This CDR3 is built from 11 residues. V was trimmed by 2 bases and J by 7 bases, leaving 5 bases between them. The CDR3 spells CASSLENEAFF. The CDR3 DNA follows: TGTGCCAGCAGTTTAGAAAATGAAGCTTTCTTT.